These T cell receptor beta chains were read from a single sample in a study of cytomegalovirus exposure and HLA in healthy donors. Some clones are missing from TCRdb's copy, which holds only in-frame ones; the method was immunoSEQ multiplex PCR. The sample has more than 130,000 clones, over 70% seen once; the top ten hold 6.8%. Sequences were obtained from PBMCs. These receptors came from a man in his forties or fifties in good health and CMV-seropositive. CDR3s include the opening cysteine and the closing phenylalanine or tryptophan. Each record gives: J gene, V gene, CDR3 protein.

TRBJ2-7 | TRBV6-5 | CASRGTGGINEQYF
TRBJ1-3 | TRBV29-1 | CSVEKGFSGNTIYF
TRBJ1-1 | TRBV5-6 | CASSLGVRGFSRDTEAFF
TRBJ1-1 | TRBV9 | CASSPRQGEGDTEAFF
TRBJ2-7 | TRBV7-9 | CASSFDRGYEQYF
TRBJ1-2 | TRBV5-6 | CASSLGGTGGYGYTF
TRBJ2-7 | TRBV7-2 | CASSQPGGIYYEQYF
TRBJ1-2 | TRBV5-1 | CASSLMDSINGYTF
TRBJ1-2 | TRBV19 | CASSMAPLSGYTF
TRBJ1-5 | TRBV2 | CASNPRTGGNQPQHF
TRBJ1-2 | TRBV7-9 | CASSAPDRSTGGFNYGYTF
TRBJ1-2 | TRBV7-9 | CASSSSQGGQGFYGYTF
TRBJ2-3 | TRBV5-4 | CASSLAREGSTDTQYF
TRBJ1-2 | TRBV13 | CASSSGQGGYTF
TRBJ2-7 | TRBV7-2 | CASSLAMSGTGSLYEQYF
TRBJ1-5 | TRBV6-1 | CASSEATGGTQPQHF
TRBJ1-5 | TRBV5-8 | CASSTGQGHQPQHF
TRBJ2-1 | TRBV5-1 | CASSREGSSYNEQFF
TRBJ2-2 | TRBV7-6 | CASSPIRRSGELFF
TRBJ2-5 | TRBV6-5 | CASSYFGVQYF
TRBJ2-7 | TRBV7-9 | CASSLGTWGPYEQYF
TRBJ2-5 | TRBV5-6 | CASTPWGTGRDQETQYF
TRBJ1-2 | TRBV7-8 | CASRGQGRHRGYTF
TRBJ2-5 | TRBV19 | CASSATGIKEIQYF
TRBJ2-3 | TRBV12-5 | CASAEGSLNTDTQYF
TRBJ2-3 | TRBV29-1 | CSAGIGRLLAGGFGDTQYF
TRBJ2-1 | TRBV7-9 | CASSRDLLSYNEQFF
TRBJ2-4 | TRBV28 | CASSVTSGGRYNIQYF
TRBJ2-5 | TRBV20-1 | CSALVQETQYF